Listed below are T cell receptor beta chains from one sample, sequenced in a study of cytomegalovirus exposure and HLA in healthy donors. This table comes from immunoSEQ multiplex PCR, and its TCRdb copy is limited to in-frame clones, with some not included. The sample contains fewer than 120,000 clones, around 80% of which appear only once. What was sequenced was PBMCs. The receptors stem from a man aged 25-40 years in good health and CMV-seropositive. Both conserved end residues are part of each CDR3. D genes are given only for firm matches. Expanded clones are given a class, and other clones once, few, many or no size at all.

abundance	d_gene	v_gene	j_gene	CDR3aa	CDR3nt
NA	NA	TRBV7-9	TRBJ2-2	CSSSLSGFSGELFF	TGTTCCAGCAGCTTATCAGGGTTCAGCGGGGAGCTGTTTTTT
NA	NA	TRBV9	TRBJ2-7	CASSPGGSYSYEQYF	TGTGCCAGCAGCCCAGGAGGGTCCTACTCCTACGAGCAGTACTTC
NA	NA	TRBV2	TRBJ1-1	CASGINTEAFF	TGTGCCAGCGGCATTAACACTGAAGCTTTCTTT
once	TRBD1	TRBV9	TRBJ2-1	CASSVGDRGIGEQFF	TGTGCCAGCAGCGTAGGGGACAGGGGAATTGGTGAGCAGTTCTTC
NA	NA	TRBV7-9	TRBJ2-7	CSSSSEGYEQYF	TGTTCCAGCAGCTCCGAGGGCTACGAGCAGTACTTC
NA	NA	TRBV5-1	TRBJ2-3	CASSLNPGSTDTQYF	TGCGCCAGCAGCTTGAACCCAGGTAGCACAGATACGCAGTATTTT
NA	NA	TRBV5-6	TRBJ2-5	CASSPSGGQETQYF	TGTGCCAGCAGCCCGTCCGGGGGCCAAGAGACCCAGTACTTC
NA	NA	TRBV9	TRBJ2-3	CASSVVGGGTDTQYF	TGTGCCAGCAGCGTAGTGGGCGGGGGCACAGATACGCAGTATTTT
few	NA	TRBV10-2	TRBJ1-3	CASSETPEIGNTIYF	TGCGCCAGCAGTGAGACCCCGGAGATTGGAAACACCATATATTTT
NA	TRBD2	TRBV4-2	TRBJ2-1	CASSQSTSGGAGGEQFF	TGTGCCAGCAGCCAGTCAACTAGCGGGGGGGCGGGTGGTGAGCAGTTCTTC
NA	NA	TRBV5-1	TRBJ1-1	CASAALGGAKNTEAFF	TGCGCCAGCGCCGCCTTAGGGGGGGCGAAGAACACTGAAGCTTTCTTT
many	TRBD1	TRBV30	TRBJ1-4	CAWSETGTENEKLFF	TGTGCCTGGAGTGAAACCGGGACAGAAAATGAAAAACTGTTTTTT
NA	TRBD1	TRBV19	TRBJ1-1	CASRSGQGSTEAFF	TGTGCCAGCCGATCCGGACAGGGTTCCACTGAAGCTTTCTTT
NA	TRBD1	TRBV13	TRBJ2-1	CASSSRQGRDNEQFF	TGTGCCAGCAGCTCCCGACAGGGGCGGGACAATGAGCAGTTCTTC
NA	NA	TRBV25-1	TRBJ2-4	CASSEALGVKNIQYF	TGTGCCAGCAGTGAAGCCCTGGGAGTCAAAAACATTCAGTACTTC
NA	NA	TRBV18	TRBJ2-7	CASSPVSFYEQYF	TGTGCCAGCTCACCAGTTAGCTTCTACGAGCAGTACTTC
NA	TRBD2	TRBV4-3	TRBJ2-7	CASSRQRGGRPYEQYF	TGCGCCAGCAGCCGGCAGCGGGGGGGCAGACCCTACGAGCAGTACTTC
NA	NA	TRBV2	TRBJ1-1	CASSVSQYPEAFF	TGTGCCAGCAGTGTATCTCAGTATCCCGAAGCTTTCTTT
few	NA	TRBV5-1	TRBJ2-5	CASSLAGSGQETQYF	TGCGCCAGCAGCTTGGCCGGGTCCGGGCAAGAGACCCAGTACTTC
NA	TRBD2	TRBV5-6	TRBJ2-1	CASSSGGAAEQFF	TGTGCCAGCAGCTCCGGGGGGGCCGCTGAGCAGTTCTTC
NA	NA	TRBV5-3	TRBJ1-6	CARSLFPTGRPHSYNSPLHF	TGTGCCAGAAGCTTGTTTCCGACAGGCCGGCCGCACTCCTATAATTCACCCCTCCACTTT
NA	NA	TRBV7-9	TRBJ1-5	CASSAGGERNNQPQHF	TGTGCCAGCAGCGCGGGAGGGGAGAGGAACAATCAGCCCCAGCATTTT
NA	TRBD2	TRBV19	TRBJ2-7	CASSERGGREQYF	TGTGCCAGTAGTGAGCGGGGGGGCCGCGAGCAGTACTTC
NA	NA	TRBV11-1	TRBJ2-3	CASSLGGNIDTQYF	TGTGCCAGCAGCTTAGGGGGCAATATAGATACGCAGTATTTT
NA	TRBD1	TRBV6-5	TRBJ1-6	CASSTGQGNSPLHF	TGTGCCAGCAGTACGGGACAGGGGAATTCACCCCTCCACTTT
NA	TRBD2	TRBV19	TRBJ2-7	CASSVGGGRWAYEQYF	TGTGCCAGTAGTGTCGGGGGGGGCAGGTGGGCTTACGAGCAGTACTTC
NA	NA	TRBV19	TRBJ2-3	CASSIGTGYGTDTQYF	TGTGCCAGTAGTATAGGCACAGGGTATGGAACAGATACGCAGTATTTT
NA	TRBD2	TRBV7-2	TRBJ2-1	CASSSLAGGSYNEQFF	TGTGCCAGCAGCTCGCTAGCGGGGGGCTCCTACAATGAGCAGTTCTTC
NA	NA	TRBV25-1	TRBJ1-2	CASTKTGFYGYTF	TGTGCCAGCACCAAGACAGGCTTCTATGGCTACACCTTC
once	TRBD1	TRBV19	TRBJ2-1	CATVQGYNNEQFF	TGTGCCACCGTACAGGGGTATAACAATGAGCAGTTCTTC
NA	TRBD1	TRBV5-6	TRBJ2-7	CASSWGTGNREQYF	TGTGCCAGCAGCTGGGGGACAGGGAATCGCGAGCAGTACTTC
NA	TRBD1	TRBV10-3	TRBJ1-1	CAISDRGLNTEAFF	TGTGCCATCAGCGACAGGGGCTTGAACACTGAAGCTTTCTTT
few	NA	TRBV6-5	TRBJ1-2	CASSYGGGFRFGYTF	TGTGCCAGCAGTTACGGGGGGGGCTTTAGGTTTGGCTACACCTTC
NA	TRBD1	TRBV2	TRBJ1-2	CASERQGEGYTF	TGTGCCAGCGAGAGACAGGGTGAGGGCTACACCTTC
NA	NA	TRBV10-3	TRBJ1-1	CAISESTGITEAFF	TGTGCCATCAGTGAGTCTACAGGAATAACTGAAGCTTTCTTT
NA	TRBD1	TRBV11-2	TRBJ1-4	CASSFSGTVDEKLFF	TGTGCCAGCAGCTTTTCCGGGACAGTGGATGAAAAACTGTTTTTT
NA	NA	TRBV30	TRBJ1-5	CAWTPKGDPNQPQHF	TGTGCCTGGACCCCTAAGGGGGATCCCAATCAGCCCCAGCATTTT
NA	TRBD2	TRBV5-1	TRBJ2-1	CASSLDGTSGESSYNEQFF	TGCGCCAGCAGCTTGGACGGGACTAGCGGGGAGAGCTCCTACAATGAGCAGTTCTTC
NA	NA	TRBV5-1	TRBJ2-7	CASSLVGGYEQYF	TGCGCCAGCAGCTTGGTCGGGGGCTACGAGCAGTACTTC
few	NA	TRBV7-9	TRBJ2-7	CASSLQGRYEQYF	TGTGCCAGCAGCTTACAGGGGCGGTACGAGCAGTACTTC
NA	NA	TRBV27	TRBJ1-5	CATKLGGGRQPQHF	TGTGCCACGAAGCTAGGGGGTGGAAGGCAGCCCCAGCATTTT
NA	TRBD1	TRBV9	TRBJ1-2	CASSGMDRGGGGYTF	TGTGCCAGCAGCGGAATGGACAGGGGAGGTGGTGGCTACACCTTC
few	NA	TRBV5-1	TRBJ2-7	CASSLRPGSSYEQYF	TGCGCCAGCAGCTTGCGTCCCGGTAGCTCCTACGAGCAGTACTTC
NA	NA	TRBV4-3	TRBJ1-1	CASSQDHGGARTEAFF	TGCGCCAGCAGCCAAGATCATGGGGGGGCGCGAACTGAAGCTTTCTTT
NA	TRBD1	TRBV9	TRBJ1-6	CASSLDPGTGFAPLHF	TGTGCCAGCAGCTTAGACCCCGGGACAGGGTTCGCACCCCTCCACTTT